What follows are 4 T cell receptor beta chains derived from one specimen sequenced in a study of T cell responses to AZD1222 COVID-19 vaccine. TCRdb's copy holds only in-frame clones and misses some; the assay was immunoSEQ multiplex PCR. The table records 100,000 to 150,000 clones, 86% of them present only once. Material: peripheral blood, obtained on day 0 of AZD1222 vaccination. Receptor source: an adult in good health.

Points on this clone: The identical CDR3 is also encoded by other nucleotide sequences in the sample. The rearrangement uses TRBV4-1 and TRBJ1-2; D gene uncertain. The CDR3 runs to 15 residues. Deletions cut 0 bases from V and 4 bases from J, with 12 bases between. In germline, CDR1 is MGHRA, CDR2 YSYEKL. The CDR3 sequence: CASSQEPRGSYGYTF. The CDR3 DNA is TGCGCCAGCAGCCAAGAGCCGAGAGGATCCTATGGCTACACCTTC.

This rearrangement joins TRBV11-3 to TRBJ2-2; D uncertain. Deletions cut 4 bases from V and 2 bases from J, with 14 bases between. The CDR3 contains 16 residues. Germline lookup yields CDR1 SGHNT and CDR2 YENEEA. The CDR3 DNA is TGTGCCAGCAGCTCCCCCCCGGGTACTAACACCGGGGAGCTGTTTTTT. It specifies CASSSPPGTNTGELFF.

This clone was counted a few times. The V call is TRBV6-2 or TRBV6-3, the J call TRBJ1-2; D call uncertain. V lost 2 bases and J 4 bases, leaving 8 bases between the germline ends. Germline V gene data show CDR1 as MNHEY and CDR2 as SVGEGT. The CDR3 totals 13 residues. CDR3 DNA: TGTGCCAGCAGTTACGACGGTCCCTATGGCTACACCTTC. It codes for CASSYDGPYGYTF.

V gene TRBV6-5 combines with J gene TRBJ1-2, with D tentatively TRBD1 (6 bases). CDR1 and CDR2 (germline): MNHEY, SVGAGI. This CDR3 spans 13 amino acids. The V gene lost 7 bases and the J gene lost 2 bases, with 11 bases spanning the gap. The CDR3 DNA sequence: TGTGCCAGCACCACAGGGTTCAACTATGGCTACACCTTC. It encodes CASTTGFNYGYTF.